This T cell receptor (beta chain) is from a study of blood T cell repertoires in COVID-19 (dated by TCRdb to between 2020 and 2021). About the investigation overall: Collaborator samples came from the United States, Italy and Spain and covered acute and convalescent phases of COVID-19. Deeply sampled blood TCRbeta repertoires from subjects exposed to, actively infected with, or recovered from COVID-19 were included in the dataset. The prospective study material was composed of cDNA or gDNA derived from T cells, B-cell-depleted T cells, or PBMCs. Where available, HLA class I and class II types were obtained from metadata supplied by the sample provider rather than from assay-based typing. A freely available public database, intended as a resource for researchers studying the immune response to SARS-CoV-2, is where the repertoires were released. Samples came from the ongoing ImmuneRACE study (first 160 participants) plus 1,254 subjects from 6 global collaborators. The sample metadata nearly always contained a de-identified subject ID, COVID-19 status, age in years and sex.

What the research found in general, with its limitations: Clinical and demographic metadata were provided uncurated, with the amount varying by source and participant.

CDR3 length: 16 amino acids, cysteine to phenylalanine. Only the CDR3 DNA stays, 48 bases, in frame from base 1. The V and J ends are trimmed by 1 base and 2 bases, leaving 14 bases between them. The germline V gene (reference sequence) provides CDR1 SEHNR and CDR2 FQNEAQ. Regarding this clone: No antigen is known for it. Base qualities are not at hand, and no much larger clone is one base apart.

The immunoSEQ Assay, a bias-controlled multiplex PCR, was used to amplify TCRbeta CDR3 regions from genomic DNA. The original methods were these. The number of nucleated cells in each sample was estimated from the amplification of reference gene primers within the assay. To quantify the absolute abundance of each unique TCRbeta CDR3 rearrangement, sequence reads were collapsed and filtered. For each sample, productive Simpson clonality was calculated as the square root of Simpson's diversity index over productive rearrangements. Here the immuneACCESS table is served through TCRdb, limited to in-frame sequences with V and J called. Missing clones are a known gap in these copies; in checked studies unresolved V genes cover under half, and the rest lacks a known reason. Clonal size and the V and J genes are those of that table, whereas D and trimming came from the DNA. This sample holds about 97,000 clones; approximately 86% were observed only once. The top ten clones comprise 2.1% of the sample.

One collaborating source in Seattle enrolled patients during active infection and followed them longitudinally through the course of disease. The collaborating institutions used their own protocols to collect whole blood in K2EDTA tubes. For TCRbeta analysis, collaborators shipped samples as frozen whole blood, isolated PBMCs, or DNA extracted from either of those sample types. Sequenced input: peripheral blood. The sequence is built from TRBV7-9 and TRBJ1-2; no confident D gene assignment can be made. The origin of this receptor is a man between 50 and 59 years old with COVID-19, enrolled during active disease. The CDR3 loop reads CASSLVERTGNYGYTF. The nucleotide sequence is TGTGCCAGCAGCTTAGTTGAACGGACGGGAAACTATGGCTACACCTTC.